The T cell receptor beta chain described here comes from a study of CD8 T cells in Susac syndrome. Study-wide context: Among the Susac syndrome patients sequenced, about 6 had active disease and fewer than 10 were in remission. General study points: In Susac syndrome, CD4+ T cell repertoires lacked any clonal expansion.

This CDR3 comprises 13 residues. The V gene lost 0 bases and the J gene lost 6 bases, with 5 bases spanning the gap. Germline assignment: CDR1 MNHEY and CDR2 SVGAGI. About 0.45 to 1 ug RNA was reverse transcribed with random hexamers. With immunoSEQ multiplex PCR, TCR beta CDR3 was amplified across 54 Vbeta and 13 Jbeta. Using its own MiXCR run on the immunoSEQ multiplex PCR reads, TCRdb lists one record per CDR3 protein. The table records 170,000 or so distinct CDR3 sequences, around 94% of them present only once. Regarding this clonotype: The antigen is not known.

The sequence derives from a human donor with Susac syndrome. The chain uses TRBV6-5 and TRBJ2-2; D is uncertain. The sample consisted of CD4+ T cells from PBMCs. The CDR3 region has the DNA TGTGCCAGCAGTTACTCGGTCCCCGGGGAGCTGTTTTTT. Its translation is CASSYSVPGELFF.